These 18 T cell receptor beta chains were all obtained from the same sample, sequenced in a study of T cell responses to AZD1222 COVID-19 vaccine (dated by TCRdb to about 2021). Library creation used the immunoSEQ multiplex PCR assay. The table was pulled from immuneACCESS by TCRdb, which kept in-frame rearrangements only. Such tables lose some clones; where checked, under half of the loss comes from unresolved V genes, and the rest has no known cause. This sample holds roughly 97,000 clones; around 89% were observed only once. The leading ten clones occupy 7.5% of the sample. What the time point label conveys for this sample: baseline before first vaccination. The input for sequencing was peripheral blood, taken on day 0 of AZD1222 vaccination. The receptors here all came from an adult in good health.

This clone was found once. The V call is TRBV24-1, the J call TRBJ2-3; 12 positions match TRBD2. The CDR3 is 18 amino acids. Trimming removed 2 bases from V and 2 bases from J; junction bases left unmatched: 7. The germline gives CDR1 KGHDR, CDR2 SFDVKD. The DNA for the CDR3 is TGTGCCACCAGTGATTCTGGACTAGCGGGAATATCCACAGATACGCAGTATTTT. This encodes CATSDSGLAGISTDTQYF.

The chain joins TRBV7-9 to TRBJ2-4; D remains unclear. V shed 1 base and J shed 13 bases, with 11 bases lying between them. The CDR3 loop spans 12 amino acids. Germline V gene lookup returns CDR1 SEHNR and CDR2 FQNEAQ (reference sequence). The CDR3 loop reads CASSLDTALQYF. As DNA, the CDR3 is TGTGCCAGCAGCTTAGATACAGCTTTACAGTACTTC. Complete variable domain (other parts from reference TRBV7-9 and TRBJ2-4): DTGVSQNPRHKITKRGQNVTFRCDPISEHNRLYWYRQTLGQGPEFLTYFQNEAQLEKSRLLSDRFSAERPKGSFSTLEIQRTEQGDSAMYLCASSLDTALQYFGAGTRLSVL.

The CDR3 loop reads CASTLTGIGNTIYF. CDR3 coding DNA: TGTGCCAGCACCCTAACAGGGATCGGAAACACCATATATTTT. The chain combines TRBV6-6 with TRBJ1-3, with a possible D match to TRBD1 (6 bases). Trimming pared 7 bases from V and 4 bases from J, leaving 14 bases between. Germline V gene data show CDR1 as MNHNY and CDR2 as SVGAGI (reference sequence). The CDR3 is 14 residues long.

This chain connects TRBV28 to TRBJ2-1; TRBD1 matches at 7 bases. CDR1 and CDR2 (germline): MDHEN, SYDVKM. Unmatched junction bases numbered 3, after V lost 3 bases and J lost 4 bases. The CDR3 is 14 residues long. This CDR3 is CASSFRGIYNEQFF. The CDR3 DNA is TGTGCCAGCAGTTTCAGGGGGATATACAATGAGCAGTTCTTC.

The chain joins TRBV5-1 to TRBJ1-3; D gene ambiguous. The V gene's germline CDR1 is SGHRS and CDR2 YFSETQ. The germline V and J ends were trimmed by 0 bases and 4 bases, with 8 bases remaining between them. The CDR3 is 14 amino acids. The CDR3 coding sequence is TGCGCCAGCAGCTTGGAGGACTTGGGAAACACCATATATTTT. It codes for CASSLEDLGNTIYF.

This clone appeared many times. V and J are TRBV3-1 (or the pseudogene TRBV3-2) and TRBJ1-1; 7 bases map to TRBD1. The CDR3 is made up of 14 amino acids. V lost 3 bases and J lost 5; bases outside the gene matches: 6. Germline V gives CDR1 LGHDT, CDR2 YNNKEL (reference sequence). Written as DNA, the CDR3 is TGTGCCAGCAGCCAGATAGACAGGGTGACTGAAGCTTTCTTT. As protein: CASSQIDRVTEAFF.

The CDR3 bases are TGTGCCAGCAGCCGTTCTCTTAGCGGGAGCACAGATACGCAGTATTTT. It is translated as CASSRSLSGSTDTQYF. The J gene is TRBJ2-3, the V gene TRBV9; 7 positions agree with TRBD2. The CDR3 is 16 residues long. J gave up 0 bases and V 4 bases, and 8 bases lay outside the gene matches. Per germline, CDR1 SGDLS and CDR2 YYNGEE. Looking up the rest from reference TRBV9 and TRBJ2-3 gives the full variable domain: DSGVTQTPKHLITATGQRVTLRCSPRSGDLSVYWYQQSLDQGLQFLIQYYNGEERAKGNILERFSAQQFPDLHSELNLSSLELGDSALYFCASSRSLSGSTDTQYFGPGTRLTVL.

The chain employs TRBV19 and TRBJ1-1; D remains ambiguous. CDR1 LNHDA and CDR2 SQIVND come from the germline V gene (reference sequence). V lost 10 bases to trimming and J lost 3 bases, with 9 bases between them. This CDR3 comprises 11 residues. DNA for the CDR3: TGTGCCACAAGTGACGACACTGAAGCTTTCTTT. The encoded protein is CATSDDTEAFF.

The chain uses TRBV7-7 and TRBJ1-1, with D uncertain. This CDR3 has 15 residues. The germline V gene has CDR1 SSHAT and CDR2 FNYEAQ (reference sequence). V was pared by 5 bases and J by 2 bases, with 15 bases between. The CDR3 bases are TGTGCCAGCAGCCCCACGACCGAAATTAACACTGAAGCTTTCTTT. Translated: CASSPTTEINTEAFF.

The CDR3 loop is CASSLVYNEQFF. As DNA, the CDR3 is TGTGCCAGCAGTTTAGTATACAATGAGCAGTTCTTC. The chain is built from TRBV12-3 or TRBV12-4 and TRBJ2-1; D uncertain. V was pared by 1 base and J by 4 bases, with 2 bases between. The CDR3 is 12 residues long.

The chain employs TRBV20-1 and TRBJ2-3; D uncertain. The length of the CDR3 is 11 residues. The V end lost 5 bases, the J end lost 6 bases, and 9 bases lay between the germline ends. Germline V gene sequence: CDR1 DFQATT, CDR2 SNEGSKA (reference sequence). In DNA, the CDR3 is TGCAGTGCTCTTACTCGGGATACGCAGTATTTT. Amino acid sequence: CSALTRDTQYF.

The chain is built from TRBV19 and TRBJ2-2; 10 bases fit TRBD2. Per the germline V gene, CDR1 is LNHDA and CDR2 is SQIVND (reference sequence). With 4 bases clipped from V and 4 bases from J, the junction kept 15 bases outside the gene matches. The length of the CDR3 is 19 residues. CDR3 residues: CASSTPPAGGPIFTGELFF. In nucleotides, the CDR3 is TGTGCCAGTAGTACCCCACCAGCGGGAGGGCCGATTTTCACCGGGGAGCTGTTTTTT.

This clone is a singleton in its sample. The chain recombines TRBV7-8 with TRBJ1-2, with 10 bases that match TRBD1. With V trimmed by 1 base and J by 2 bases, 10 bases remained unmatched. Germline assignment: CDR1 SGHVS and CDR2 FQNEAQ. This CDR3 is 18 amino acids long. In nucleotides, the CDR3 is TGTGCCAGCAGCTTAGTGGAGTGGTCGGGACAGGGGAACTATGGCTACACCTTC. Translated: CASSLVEWSGQGNYGYTF.

The genes are TRBV14 and TRBJ2-1; the D is unclear. Germline V lookup: CDR1 SGHDN, CDR2 FVKESK. The CDR3 sequence is 13 residues long. The ends were cut back, 1 base at V and 5 bases at J, with 6 bases in the middle. The CDR3 DNA follows: TGTGCCAGCAGCCAAGGGTATGACAATGAGCAGTTCTTC. Translation: CASSQGYDNEQFF.

The V call is TRBV19, the J call TRBJ1-2; tentative D call: TRBD1 (5 bases). Trimming left V 10 bases short and J 5 bases short, with 17 bases between. Germline CDR1 reads LNHDA; CDR2 reads SQIVND (reference sequence). The CDR3 has 13 residues. The CDR3 reads CATPGEGRYGYTF. CDR3 DNA: TGTGCCACCCCCGGGGAGGGACGGTATGGCTACACCTTC.

J is TRBJ1-4 and V is TRBV11-2; D not resolved. V lost 1 base, J lost 6 bases, and 6 bases lay in between. The CDR3 contains 13 residues. CDR1 and CDR2 (germline): SGHAT, FQNNGV. The CDR3 protein is CASSLVSDEKLFF. CDR3 sequence (DNA): TGTGCCAGCAGCTTAGTTTCGGATGAAAAACTGTTTTTT. The complete variable domain, with remaining parts taken from reference TRBV11-2 and TRBJ1-4, reads EAGVAQSPRYKIIEKRQSVAFWCNPISGHATLYWYQQILGQGPKLLIQFQNNGVVDDSQLPKDRFSAERLKGVDSTLKIQPAKLEDSAVYLCASSLVSDEKLFFGSGTQLSVL.

The J gene is TRBJ1-5, the V gene TRBV4-3, with D uncertain. The V end lost 4 bases, the J end lost 2 bases, and 12 bases lay between the germline ends. CDR1 and CDR2 (germline): LGHNA, YSLEER. The CDR3 length is 15 residues. In DNA, the CDR3 is TGCGCCAGCAGCCCGGATCGGTACGGCAATCAGCCCCAGCATTTT. This translates into CASSPDRYGNQPQHF.

J is TRBJ2-5 and V is TRBV30; 11 nucleotides align to TRBD1. This CDR3 has 16 residues. Germline assignment: CDR1 GTSNPN and CDR2 SVGIG (reference sequence). With 1 base clipped from V and 7 bases from J, the junction kept 11 bases outside the gene matches. CDR3 DNA: TGTGCCTGGAGTGATCGCCGGGACAGGGGGACTGGGACCCAGTACTTC. It is translated as CAWSDRRDRGTGTQYF.